The 2 T cell receptor beta chains below were found in one sample sequenced in a study of T cells expressing NK-cell markers. TCRdb reprocessed the 5' RACE reads and stores each CDR3 protein as one record, lacking DNA. The table for this sample gives roughly 300,000 distinct CDR3 sequences. Material for sequencing was blood T cells: a sorted CD56 or NKG2C T cell subset, CD4+ or CD8+ T cells, or bulk PBMC T cells (not recorded which). These receptor sequences come from a woman between 18 and 70 years old in good health.

This CDR3 is CSASIGRETQYF. The chain is built from TRBV20-1 and TRBJ2-5. Germline values: CDR1 DFQATT, CDR2 SNEGSKA (reference sequence). CDR3 length: 12 residues.

The V call is TRBV20-1, the J call TRBJ1-1; TCRdb picks TRBD1, but there is no DNA to check that call. CDR1 and CDR2 (germline): DFQATT, SNEGSKA (reference sequence). This CDR3 spans 15 amino acids. CDR3 protein: CSARRDALGSTEAFF.